These 2 T cell receptor beta chains came from one sample sequenced in a study of T-cell memory formation after mild COVID-19. TCRdb ran MiXCR on the 5' RACE reads and lists one entry per CDR3 protein. Here the sample spans hundreds of thousands of distinct CDR3 sequences, less than 25% being singletons. Sequencing was performed on PBMCs or a T cell subset sorted from them (not recorded which). Receptors originate from an adult woman who had mild COVID-19 (a few samples of this study predate the infection). Cell type and time point are not known.

This chain joins TRBV29-1 and TRBJ2-1; 10 bases line up with TRBD2. This CDR3 contains 12 residues. Germline V gene lookup returns CDR1 SQVTM and CDR2 ANQGSEA. CDR3 amino acids: CSFASGSYEQFF. The CDR3 DNA follows: TGCAGTTTCGCTAGCGGGAGCTATGAGCAGTTCTTC.

Ten or more counts support this clonotype. V gene TRBV7-2 combines with J gene TRBJ2-5; D unresolved. The V end lost 3 bases, the J end lost 5 bases, and 13 bases lay between the germline ends. This CDR3 has 14 amino acids. Germline CDR1 and CDR2: SGHTA and FQGNSA. The CDR3 region has the DNA TGTGCCAGCAGCTTCAACCCGGGCCGGGAGACCCAGTACTTC. It codes for CASSFNPGRETQYF.